The 8 T cell receptor beta chains listed next were all sequenced from one sample in a study of blood T cell repertoires in COVID-19. Clones were read by immunoSEQ multiplex PCR, and TCRdb kept only the in-frame ones, dropping some. The table lists some 160,000 clones, about 80% of them singletons. The material sequenced was PBMCs or T cells enriched from blood (not recorded which). The receptors were sampled from a woman aged 60-75 years who had recovered from COVID-19.

This sequence joins TRBV5-1 and TRBJ2-5; 9 bases match TRBD2. CDR1 is SGHRS, CDR2 YFSETQ, per germline. The CDR3 runs to 14 residues. V shed 5 bases and J 5 bases; nucleotides not matched to a gene: 7. The CDR3 DNA sequence: TGCGCCAGCAGGGCGCGGGGGGGCCAGGAGACCCAGTACTTC. Its protein is CASRARGGQETQYF.

Only a few counts were recorded for this clone. The chain recombines TRBV6-6 with TRBJ2-7; 8 nucleotides align to TRBD1. The CDR3 covers 14 residues. With 0 bases clipped from V and 3 bases from J, the junction kept 1 base outside the gene matches. Germline V lookup: CDR1 MNHNY, CDR2 SVGAGI (reference sequence). The CDR3 loop is CASSYSDRGYEQYF. The CDR3 DNA sequence: TGTGCCAGCAGTTACTCCGACAGGGGCTACGAGCAGTACTTC.

The rearrangement uses TRBV6-5 and TRBJ2-1, with 11 bases lining up with TRBD2. Germline trimming cut 3 bases from V and 6 bases from J; bases unmatched to any gene: 1. This CDR3 is 14 amino acids long. CDR1 and CDR2 (germline): MNHEY, SVGAGI. DNA for the CDR3: TGTGCCAGCAGTTATAGCGGGGGGGTCAATGAGCAGTTCTTC. It encodes CASSYSGGVNEQFF.

The chain employs TRBV6-2 or TRBV6-3 and TRBJ1-1; possible D gene TRBD1, 5 bases. Germline CDR1 reads MNHEY; CDR2 reads SVGEGT. This CDR3 contains 14 residues. The V gene lost 0 bases and the J gene lost 3 bases, with 8 bases spanning the gap. CDR3 loop: CASSYSGGDTEAFF. The DNA of the CDR3 is TGTGCCAGCAGTTACTCGGGAGGGGACACTGAAGCTTTCTTT.

The chain is built from TRBV5-1 and TRBJ2-7; 8 nucleotides match TRBD1. The CDR3 has 14 residues. Germline V lookup: CDR1 SGHRS, CDR2 YFSETQ. V was pared by 9 bases and J by 5 bases, with 13 bases of the junction left unmatched. CDR3 residues: CATRPQGDFDEQYF. The CDR3 DNA follows: TGCGCCACCCGCCCACAGGGGGACTTCGACGAGCAGTACTTC.

V and J are TRBV13 and TRBJ2-7; TRBD1 might be the D (6 bases). Trimming removed 5 bases from V and 0 bases from J, with 23 bases in between. Germline loops: CDR1 PRHDT, CDR2 FYEKMQ (reference sequence). CDR3 length equals 18 residues. CDR3 DNA: TGTGCCAGCAGCCCCCCCGCTTCGACAGGAGGCGGCTCCTACGAGCAGTACTTC. It is translated as CASSPPASTGGGSYEQYF. The whole variable domain, remainder taken from reference TRBV13 and TRBJ2-7, is AAGVIQSPRHLIKEKRETATLKCYPIPRHDTVYWYQQGPGQDPQFLISFYEKMQSDKGSIPDRFSAQQFSDYHSELNMSSLELGDSALYFCASSPPASTGGGSYEQYFGPGTRLTVT.

The genes are TRBV9 and TRBJ1-6, with 8 bases aligning to TRBD1. Unmatched junction bases numbered 6, after V lost 3 bases and J lost 7 bases. Germline loops: CDR1 SGDLS, CDR2 YYNGEE. The CDR3 sequence is 15 residues long. The CDR3 loop reads CASSGSGTGNSPLHF. CDR3 DNA sequence: TGTGCCAGCAGCGGATCCGGGACAGGAAATTCACCCCTCCACTTT.

The rearrangement uses TRBV19 and TRBJ1-4; maybe TRBD1 (6 bases). The V end lost 6 bases, the J end lost 0 bases, and 11 bases lay between the germline ends. Germline CDR1 reads LNHDA; CDR2 reads SQIVND (reference sequence). The CDR3 loop spans 15 amino acids. The CDR3 coding sequence is TGTGCCAGTAGCAGCAGGGGTGCAACTAATGAAAAACTGTTTTTT. Translating gives CASSSRGATNEKLFF. Using reference TRBV19 and TRBJ1-4 for the parts outside the CDR3, the full variable domain is DGGITQSPKYLFRKEGQNVTLSCEQNLNHDAMYWYRQDPGQGLRLIYYSQIVNDFQKGDIAEGYSVSREKKESFPLTVTSAQKNPTAFYLCASSSRGATNEKLFFGSGTQLSVL.